The 15 T cell receptor beta chains given below trace back to one sample, sequenced in a study of shared clonotypes between healthy human individuals (dated by TCRdb to 2019 to 2021). CD8 naive samples consisted of CD45RO-negative cells that were positively selected for CCR7, yielding a CD45RA+CCR7+ population without TemRA cells. The library came from the immunoSEQ multiplex PCR assay. Here the immuneACCESS table is served through TCRdb, limited to in-frame sequences with V and J called. Missing clones are a known gap in these copies; in checked studies unresolved V genes cover under half, and the rest lacks a known reason. The sample contains about 580,000 clones, 95% to 98% of them found a single time. Clones ranked in the top ten supply 0.25% to 0.35% of the sample. The specimen sequenced was naive CD8+ T cells sorted from blood. In the paper's terms, the cell subset or site label means: CD45RA+CCR7+. The receptor source for this set is a man aged 25 to 40 in good health.

This clone was found once. The chain joins TRBV7-2 to TRBJ2-5, with TRBD2 as a possible D gene (6 bases). V lost 4 bases and J lost 4, with 13 bases in between. CDR3 length: 14 amino acids. CDR1 and CDR2 (germline): SGHTA, FQGNSA. CDR3 protein: CASSSFSGTETQYF. CDR3 coding DNA: TGTGCCAGCAGCTCCTTTAGCGGCACAGAGACCCAGTACTTC.

About this clone itself: One end of the junction varies from germline; a read error may be responsible. The chain recombines TRBV20-1 with TRBJ1-5; TRBD1 agrees at 10 bases. Germline loops: CDR1 DFQATT, CDR2 SNEGSKA (reference sequence). The length of the CDR3 is 10 residues. The CDR3 nucleotides are TGCAGTGCCGACATGGGACAGGGGCCGTTT. Its translation: CSADMGQGPF.

Only one count was recorded for this clone. The V gene is TRBV29-1, the J gene TRBJ2-1; D is undetermined. Germline assignment: CDR1 SQVTM and CDR2 ANQGSEA. The CDR3 consists of 10 residues. The ends were cut back, 0 bases at V and 6 bases at J, with 0 bases in the middle. The CDR3 DNA reads TGCAGCGTTGAAGACAATGAGCAGTTCTTC. Amino acid sequence: CSVEDNEQFF.

The J gene is TRBJ2-7, the V gene TRBV28, with TRBD1 identical over 7 bases. V was pared by 6 bases and J by 4 bases, with 12 bases of the junction left unmatched. Germline CDR1 MDHEN, CDR2 SYDVKM. The CDR3 has 15 residues. The CDR3 sequence: CASRATGVQAYEQYF. The CDR3 DNA is TGTGCCAGCAGGGCAACAGGGGTTCAAGCTTACGAGCAGTACTTC.

The chain is built from TRBV15 and TRBJ2-1, with 10 bases matching TRBD1. The CDR3 runs 18 residues. Looked up from germline, CDR1 is LNHNV and CDR2 is YYDKDF (reference sequence). Unmatched junction bases numbered 11, after V lost 0 bases and J lost 6 bases. The CDR3 nucleotides read TGTGCCACCAGCAGAGATGCAAGTCGGACAGGGGGGCTCAATGAGCAGTTCTTC. Protein product: CATSRDASRTGGLNEQFF. Using reference TRBV15 and TRBJ2-1 for the parts outside the CDR3, the full variable domain is DAMVIQNPRYQVTQFGKPVTLSCSQTLNHNVMYWYQQKSSQAPKLLFHYYDKDFNNEADTPDNFQSRRPNTSFCFLDIRSPGLGDTAMYLCATSRDASRTGGLNEQFFGPGTRLTVL.

The chain is built from TRBV29-1 and TRBJ2-1; D call uncertain. The CDR3 contains 13 residues. Germline CDR1 is SQVTM and CDR2 is ANQGSEA. With 5 bases removed from V and 5 bases from J, the gap between germline ends came to 13 bases. CDR3 sequence: CSVQQQNHNEQFF. The CDR3 DNA is TGCAGCGTTCAGCAACAGAACCACAATGAGCAGTTCTTC.

The chain is built from TRBV5-1 and TRBJ2-5; 12 nucleotides line up with TRBD1. In germline, CDR1 is SGHRS, CDR2 YFSETQ. V lost 4 bases to trimming and J lost 1 base; unmatched junction nucleotides: 8. The CDR3 is 17 amino acids. CDR3 loop: CASSPGTGGAIQETQYF. The CDR3 DNA is TGCGCCAGCAGCCCTGGGACAGGGGGCGCGATCCAAGAGACCCAGTACTTC.

This chain links TRBV4-3 with TRBJ1-2; tentative D call: TRBD1 (5 bases). Germline V gives CDR1 LGHNA, CDR2 YSLEER. Trimming cost V 4 bases and J 6 bases, with 18 bases left between them. CDR3 length: 15 residues. The CDR3 DNA reads TGCGCCAGCAGCCTAGACAGATCCGCGTCGGATGGCTACACCTTC. Translating gives CASSLDRSASDGYTF.

The V call is TRBV2, the J call TRBJ2-3; the match to TRBD1 covers 7 bases. CDR1 is SNHLY and CDR2 is FYNNEI in the germline V gene. The CDR3 totals 15 residues. Trimming at V came to 4 bases and at J to 2 bases, leaving 6 bases not matched to a gene. The CDR3 nucleotides read TGTGCCAGCAGTGTTGGCAGGGGGACCACAGATACGCAGTATTTT. Translated, it gives CASSVGRGTTDTQYF.

V gene TRBV7-8 combines with J gene TRBJ2-7; TRBD2 is a possible D gene (5 bases). Germline CDR1 SGHVS, CDR2 FQNEAQ. The V gene lost 4 bases and the J gene lost 1 base, with 14 bases spanning the gap. This CDR3 region has 15 residues. Here the CDR3 DNA reads TGTGCCAGCAGCTCGAGCGGTGGCTCTTCCTACGAGCAGTACTTC. Amino acids: CASSSSGGSSYEQYF.

The rearrangement joins TRBV9 to TRBJ2-1, with 14 bases lining up with TRBD2. The CDR3 extends over 17 amino acids. Germline V CDR1 and CDR2: SGDLS, YYNGEE. The trim removed 4 bases at V and 4 bases at J, leaving 7 bases unmatched. The CDR3 is CASSTGTSGRIYNEQFF. The CDR3 nucleotides are TGTGCCAGCAGCACAGGGACTAGCGGGAGAATATACAATGAGCAGTTCTTC.

The chain uses TRBV4-3 and TRBJ1-2, with TRBD1 as a possible D gene (6 bases). Trimming pared 6 bases from V and 9 bases from J, leaving 20 bases between. This CDR3 has 14 amino acids. Germline values: CDR1 LGHNA, CDR2 YSLEER. The CDR3 DNA is TGCGCCAGCAGGTTACTCGGACAGTCTGGTAGCTACACCTTC. Translating it yields CASRLLGQSGSYTF.

The V gene is TRBV5-1, the J gene TRBJ2-7; D unclear. The CDR3 spans 14 residues. Germline CDR1 and CDR2: SGHRS and YFSETQ. V lost 4 bases and J lost 2, with 13 bases in between. The CDR3 DNA reads as TGCGCCAGCAGCACCTACGGAGTCACCTACGAGCAGTACTTC. It is translated as CASSTYGVTYEQYF.

The V and J genes are TRBV7-2 and TRBJ2-7; D is unresolved. CDR1 SGHTA and CDR2 FQGNSA come from the germline V gene. The CDR3 consists of 14 residues. V lost 5 bases and J 2 bases, leaving 13 bases between the germline ends. CDR3 residues: CASSVEYGTYEQYF. CDR3 nucleotides: TGTGCCAGCAGCGTAGAGTATGGGACCTACGAGCAGTACTTC.

The CDR3 nucleotides read TGCAGCGTTGAGAGGAGGGGGCCGGGTGAGCAGTTCTTC. This sequence encodes CSVERRGPGEQFF. The rearrangement uses TRBV29-1 and TRBJ2-1; TRBD1 is a possible D gene (7 bases). The CDR3 runs 13 residues. Trimming removed 3 bases from V and 9 bases from J, with 15 bases in between. Per germline, CDR1 SQVTM and CDR2 ANQGSEA.